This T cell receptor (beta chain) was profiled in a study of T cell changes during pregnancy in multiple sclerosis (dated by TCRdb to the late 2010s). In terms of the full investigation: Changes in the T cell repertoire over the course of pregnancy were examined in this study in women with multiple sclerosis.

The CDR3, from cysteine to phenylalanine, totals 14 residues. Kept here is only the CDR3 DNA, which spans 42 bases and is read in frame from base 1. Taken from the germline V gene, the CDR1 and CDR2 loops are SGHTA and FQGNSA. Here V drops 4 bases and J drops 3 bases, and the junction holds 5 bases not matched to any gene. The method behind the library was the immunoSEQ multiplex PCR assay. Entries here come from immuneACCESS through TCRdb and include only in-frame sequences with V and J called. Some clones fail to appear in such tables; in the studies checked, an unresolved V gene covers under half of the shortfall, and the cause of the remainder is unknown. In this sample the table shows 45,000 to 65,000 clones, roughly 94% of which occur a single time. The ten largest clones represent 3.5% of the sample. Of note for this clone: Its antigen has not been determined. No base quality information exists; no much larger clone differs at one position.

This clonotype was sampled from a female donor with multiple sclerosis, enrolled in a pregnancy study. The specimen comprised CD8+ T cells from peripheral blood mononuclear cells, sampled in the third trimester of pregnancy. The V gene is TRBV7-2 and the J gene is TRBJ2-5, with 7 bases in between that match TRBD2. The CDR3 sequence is CASSSSSGEETQYF. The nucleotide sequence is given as TGTGCCAGCAGCTCCTCTAGCGGCGAAGAGACCCAGTACTTC. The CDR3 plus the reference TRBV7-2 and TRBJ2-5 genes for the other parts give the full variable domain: GAGVSQSPSNKVTEKGKDVELRCDPISGHTALYWYRQSLGQGLEFLIYFQGNSAPDKSGLPSDRFSAERTGGSVSTLTIQRTQQEDSAVYLCASSSSSGEETQYFGPGTRLLVL.